This is a list of T cell receptor beta chains from one sample in a study of blood T cell repertoires in COVID-19. TCRdb's table, derived via immunoSEQ multiplex PCR, lists solely in-frame clones and lacks some. The repertoire holds about 120,000 clones, with about four fifths as singletons. Sequenced: PBMCs or T cells enriched from blood (not recorded which). These receptors were collected from a woman in her 30s who had recovered from COVID-19. Both conserved end residues are part of each CDR3. The D gene is left open where the match is weak. Not all rows give a size; the values are once, few, many and, for expanded clones, a class.

>TRBV4-1|TRBJ1-6|.|TRBD1
TGCGCCAGCAGCCAAGATCGACGAGGGGGAACAGGGGTGATTTCACCCCTCCACTTT
CASSQDRRGGTGVISPLHF
>TRBV4-3|TRBJ1-6|.|TRBD1
TGCGCCAGCAGCCAAGATCAGGGCGTAGGACAGGGATTTAATTCACCCCTCCACTTT
CASSQDQGVGQGFNSPLHF
>TRBV6-5|TRBJ2-2|.|TRBD2
TGTGCCAGTTCTTATGGCCAGCGGGGGGGCGGGGAGCTGTTTTTT
CASSYGQRGGGELFF
>TRBV19|TRBJ2-7|.|.
TGTGCCAGTAGTATCTACGACAGCTCCTACGAGCAGTACTTC
CASSIYDSSYEQYF
>TRBV6-5|TRBJ2-3|.|.
TGTGCCAGCAGTTTAGCGGCGTACACAGATACGCAGTATTTT
CASSLAAYTDTQYF
>TRBV6-2/TRBV6-3|TRBJ2-3|.|.
TGTGCCAGCAGTTACTCGAGCGGCAGTGGGTTCGTAGATACGCAGTATTTT
CASSYSSGSGFVDTQYF
>TRBV19|TRBJ2-1|.|TRBD1
TGTGCCAGTAGCCCAGACAGGGGACGAAGTGATGAGCAGTTCTTC
CASSPDRGRSDEQFF
>TRBV5-5|TRBJ1-5|.|.
TGTGCCAGCAGCTTAGGAGACGGGTATCAGCCCCAGCATTTT
CASSLGDGYQPQHF
>TRBV7-8|TRBJ2-1|once|TRBD2
TGTGCCAGCAGGACCGGGACTAACTCGTTAGAGCAGTTCTTC
CASRTGTNSLEQFF
>TRBV7-2|TRBJ2-1|.|.
TGTGCCAGCAGCTCCCTGTATGAGCAGTTCTTC
CASSSLYEQFF
>TRBV18|TRBJ2-1|.|TRBD1
TGTGCCAGCTCACGGACAGGGGGCGGTGAGCAGTTCTTC
CASSRTGGGEQFF
>TRBV20-1|TRBJ2-5|.|.
TGCAGTGCTAGTAATAGCGGTTATGGGACCCAGTACTTC
CSASNSGYGTQYF
>TRBV3-1/TRBV3-2|TRBJ2-5|.|TRBD2
TGTGCCAGCAGCCAAGATTGGGGGGGGGAGCCGAGGACTTTTCAAGAGACCCAGTACTTC
CASSQDWGGEPRTFQETQYF
>TRBV25-1|TRBJ2-7|once|TRBD2
TGTGCCAGCAGTGCCCCCCTAGGCGGGAGGGCCGTCGACGAGCAGTACTTC
CASSAPLGGRAVDEQYF
>TRBV5-6|TRBJ1-5|.|TRBD1
TGTGCCAGCAGCCTACGGACAGGGGGATATCAGCCCCAGCATTTT
CASSLRTGGYQPQHF
>TRBV20-1|TRBJ1-3|.|.
TGCAGTTGGGGGAGGGGAAACACCATATATTTT
CSWGRGNTIYF
>TRBV5-1|TRBJ2-2|.|TRBD2
TGCGCCAGCACCCCGACTAGCGGGAGCACCGGGGAGCTGTTTTTT
CASTPTSGSTGELFF
>TRBV15|TRBJ2-7|.|.
TGTGCCACCAGCAGAGTCGGGGGTCGTTACGAGCAGTACTTC
CATSRVGGRYEQYF
>TRBV27|TRBJ2-7|.|.
TGTGCCAGCAGCCAATATAGCGGACCCTACGAGCAGTACTTC
CASSQYSGPYEQYF
>TRBV2|TRBJ1-5|.|.
TGTGCCACTGGACAGCTAAATCAGCCCCAGCATTTT
CATGQLNQPQHF
>TRBV6-5|TRBJ1-5|.|TRBD1
TGTGCCAGCAGTTACTTACAGGGGGGCAATCAGCCCCAGCATTTT
CASSYLQGGNQPQHF
>TRBV4-2|TRBJ2-3|.|TRBD2
TGTGCCAGCAGCCAAGCCACTTCTAGCGGCAGCACAGATACGCAGTATTTT
CASSQATSSGSTDTQYF
>TRBV24-1|TRBJ2-2|.|.
TGTGCCACCAGCGGGAGAAAAACCGGGGAGCTGTTTTTT
CATSGRKTGELFF
>TRBV11-2|TRBJ2-7|.|.
TGTGCCAGCAGCTTAAGCCCCACAGGGAACGAGCAGTACTTC
CASSLSPTGNEQYF
>TRBV5-5|TRBJ1-5|.|TRBD1
TGTGCCAGCAGCTGGACAGGGACACTCAGCAATCAGCCCCAGCATTTT
CASSWTGTLSNQPQHF
>TRBV2|TRBJ1-3|.|TRBD1
TGTGCCAGCAGTGCGGACAGGGCCCCTTCTGGAAACACCATATATTTT
CASSADRAPSGNTIYF
>TRBV5-1|TRBJ1-1|.|.
TGCGCCAGCAGCAATACAGGGTCCTGGGCTGAAGCTTTCTTT
CASSNTGSWAEAFF
>TRBV29-1|TRBJ1-2|.|.
TGCAGCGTTGAAGATCCGGGATTCGCTAACTATGGCTACACCTTC
CSVEDPGFANYGYTF
>TRBV9|TRBJ2-1|.|.
TGTGCCAGCAGCGTCCCCCAGGTGGCAAGCTCCTACAATGAGCAGTTCTTC
CASSVPQVASSYNEQFF
>TRBV5-8|TRBJ1-6|few|.
TGTGCCAGCAGCCGCACTAAATTTTCACCCCTCCACTTT
CASSRTKFSPLHF
>TRBV30|TRBJ1-5|.|.
TGTGCCTGGAGCCTGGGGGCAGGTACGATGAGCAATCAGCCCCAGCATTTT
CAWSLGAGTMSNQPQHF
>TRBV18|TRBJ1-2|.|TRBD1
TGTGCCAGCTCACCACTCCCCACAGGGGATCACTATGGCTACACCTTC
CASSPLPTGDHYGYTF